This TCR beta chain comes out of a study of beta chain features in type 1 diabetes. Study as a whole: Summed over all samples, the examined sorted cells came to about 110 million. Study-wide results and caveats: Among all four CD4+ subsets, Type 1 diabetes patients had TCRB CDR3s that were moderately but significantly shorter.

This clone was counted between two and nine times. The antigen is unknown. Investigators reverse transcribed all isolated RNA, so they sequenced expressed TCRB transcripts. The protocol was immunoSEQ multiplex PCR, while the TCRdb copy is restricted to in-frame clones and leaves out a portion. The data contain 150,000 to 200,000 clones, roughly 9% of them seen just once; the ten biggest clones take up 0.7%. Germline CDR1 reads SGHVS; CDR2 reads FQNEAQ. V lost 4 bases to trimming and J lost 5 bases; unmatched junction nucleotides: 4. This CDR3 region has 15 residues. The source is a woman aged 25 to 45 with type 1 diabetes. The chain joins TRBV7-8 to TRBJ2-2; 10 positions match TRBD2. The sample consisted of central memory CD4+ T cells from blood. This CDR3 is CASSSGLAQTGELFF. The DNA for the CDR3 is TGTGCCAGCAGCTCGGGACTAGCGCAGACCGGGGAGCTGTTTTTT. Drawing the rest from reference TRBV7-8 and TRBJ2-2, the complete variable domain is GAGVSQSPRYKVAKRGQDVALRCDPISGHVSLFWYQQALGQGPEFLTYFQNEAQLDKSGLPSDRFFAERPEGSVSTLKIQRTQQEDSAVYLCASSSGLAQTGELFFGEGSRLTVL.